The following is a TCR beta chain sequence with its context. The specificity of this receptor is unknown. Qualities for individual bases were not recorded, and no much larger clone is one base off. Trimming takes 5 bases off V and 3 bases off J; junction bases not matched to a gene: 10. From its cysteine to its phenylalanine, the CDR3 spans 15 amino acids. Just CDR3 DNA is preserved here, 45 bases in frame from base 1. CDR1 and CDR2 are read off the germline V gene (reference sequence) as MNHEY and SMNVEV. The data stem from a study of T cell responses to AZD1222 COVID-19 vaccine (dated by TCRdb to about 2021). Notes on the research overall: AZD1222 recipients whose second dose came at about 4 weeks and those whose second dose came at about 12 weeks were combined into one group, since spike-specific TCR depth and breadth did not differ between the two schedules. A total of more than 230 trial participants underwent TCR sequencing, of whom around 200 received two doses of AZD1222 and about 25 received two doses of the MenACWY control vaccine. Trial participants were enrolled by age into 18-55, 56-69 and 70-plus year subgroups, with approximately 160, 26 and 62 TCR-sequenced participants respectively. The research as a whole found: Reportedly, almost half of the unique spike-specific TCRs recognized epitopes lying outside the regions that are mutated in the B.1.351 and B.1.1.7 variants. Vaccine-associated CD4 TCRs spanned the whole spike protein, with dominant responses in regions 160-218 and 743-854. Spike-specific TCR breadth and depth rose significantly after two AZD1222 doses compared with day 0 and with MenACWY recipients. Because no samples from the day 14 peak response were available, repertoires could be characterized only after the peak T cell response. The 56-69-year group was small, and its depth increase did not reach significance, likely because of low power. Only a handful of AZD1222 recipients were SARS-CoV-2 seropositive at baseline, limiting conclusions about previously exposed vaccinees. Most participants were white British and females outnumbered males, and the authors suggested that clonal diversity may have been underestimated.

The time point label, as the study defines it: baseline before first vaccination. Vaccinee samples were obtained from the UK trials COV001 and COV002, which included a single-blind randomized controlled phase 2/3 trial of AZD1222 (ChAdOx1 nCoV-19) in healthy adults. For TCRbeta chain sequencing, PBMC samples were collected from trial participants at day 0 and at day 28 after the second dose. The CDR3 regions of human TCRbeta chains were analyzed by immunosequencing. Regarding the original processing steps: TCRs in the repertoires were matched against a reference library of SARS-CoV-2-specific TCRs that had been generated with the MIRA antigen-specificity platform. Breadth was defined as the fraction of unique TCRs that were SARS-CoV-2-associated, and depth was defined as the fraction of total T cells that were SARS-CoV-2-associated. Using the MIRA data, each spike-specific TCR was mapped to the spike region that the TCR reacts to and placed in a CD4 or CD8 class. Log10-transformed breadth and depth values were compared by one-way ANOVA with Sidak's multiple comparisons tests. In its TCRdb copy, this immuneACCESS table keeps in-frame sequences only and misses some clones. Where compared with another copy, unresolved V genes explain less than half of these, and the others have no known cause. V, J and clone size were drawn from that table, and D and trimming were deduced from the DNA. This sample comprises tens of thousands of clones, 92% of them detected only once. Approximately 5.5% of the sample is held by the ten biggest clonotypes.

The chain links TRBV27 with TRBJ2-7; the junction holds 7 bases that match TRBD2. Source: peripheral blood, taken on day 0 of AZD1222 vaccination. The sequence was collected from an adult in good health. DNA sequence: TGTGCCAGCAGTCCCGATAGGAGGACTAGCTACGAGCAGTACTTC. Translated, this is CASSPDRRTSYEQYF.